This paragraph reports one T cell receptor (beta chain). Its antigen has not been determined. Per-base quality was not reported, and no clone a single base away is much larger than it. The sample comes from a study of blood T cell repertoires in COVID-19 (dated by TCRdb to 2019 to 2021). With regard to the full study: Samples covering the acute and convalescent phases of COVID-19 were provided by collaborators in the United States, Italy and Spain. The material from the prospective study consisted of cDNA or gDNA derived from T cells, B-cell-depleted T cells, or PBMCs. Subjects who had been exposed to COVID-19, were actively infected with it, or had recovered from it provided the deeply sampled blood TCRbeta repertoires that made up the dataset. The repertoires were made available in a free public database intended to serve as a resource for research on the immune response to SARS-CoV-2. Samples came from the ongoing ImmuneRACE study (first 160 participants) plus 1,254 subjects from 6 global collaborators. A de-identified subject ID, COVID-19 status, age in years and sex were almost always included in the sample metadata. Where available, HLA class I and class II types were obtained from metadata supplied by the sample provider rather than from assay-based typing. What the work shows at the level of the full study, not this receptor alone: How much clinical and demographic metadata was included differed by source and by participant, and the metadata was provided uncurated.

TCRbeta CDR3 regions were amplified from genomic DNA by means of the immunoSEQ Assay, a bias-controlled multiplex PCR. Processing in the source paper ran as follows. Within the assay, amplification of reference gene primers was used to estimate how many nucleated cells each sample contained. To quantify the absolute abundance of each unique TCRbeta CDR3 rearrangement, sequence reads were collapsed and filtered. Productive Simpson clonality was computed per sample as the square root of Simpson's diversity index over productive rearrangements. The table comes from immuneACCESS by way of TCRdb, which keeps in-frame sequences with V and J called. Part of the clones is missing from these tables; in studies checked, under half for an unresolved V gene and the rest for unknown reasons. The V and J calls and clone size come from that table; D and trimming were worked out from the DNA. The sample table contains under 200,000 clones; only one count was recorded for around 86% of them. The top ten constitute approximately 8% of the sample.

Its CDR3 holds 14 amino acids, cysteine through phenylalanine. Only CDR3 DNA is held: 42 bases, read in frame from base 1. Taken from the germline V gene, the CDR1 and CDR2 loops are MNHNS and SASEGT. V is trimmed back by 2 bases and J by 5 bases, and the junction contains 3 bases that no gene match accounts for. Collaborating institutions collected whole blood in K2EDTA tubes following their own protocols. For TCRbeta analysis, collaborators shipped samples in one of three forms: frozen whole blood, isolated PBMCs, or DNA extracted from either of those sample types. The origin of this receptor is a man aged 55 to 69 with acute or convalescent COVID-19. Sequencing input: peripheral blood. The sequence links TRBV6-1 to TRBJ2-5; a stretch of 9 junction bases matches TRBD2. The CDR3 region has the sequence CASSEMAGGETQYF. The sequenced DNA is TGTGCCAGCAGTGAAATGGCGGGAGGGGAGACCCAGTACTTC.